This entry lists 20 T cell receptor beta chains sequenced from one sample in a study of blood T cell repertoires in COVID-19. Assay: immunoSEQ multiplex PCR; the TCRdb copy retains only in-frame clones and omits some. The sample includes over 150,000 clones, approximately 83% seen only once; the top ten take 25% to 30%. Sequencing used peripheral blood. These receptors all stem from a woman aged 55-69 years with acute or convalescent COVID-19.

The chain joins TRBV7-9 to TRBJ2-7; unclear D gene. V shed 1 base and J shed 5 bases, with 9 bases lying between them. In germline, CDR1 is SEHNR, CDR2 FQNEAQ (reference sequence). The CDR3 is 13 amino acids. The CDR3 DNA follows: TGTGCCAGCAGCTTAGTCAACGCAGACGAGCAGTACGTC. Encoded protein: CASSLVNADEQYV.

The chain uses TRBV18 and TRBJ1-2; TRBD1 matches 9 bases. J lost 5 bases, V lost 2 bases, and 9 bases had no gene match. Germline CDR1 KGHSH, CDR2 LQKENI. This CDR3 contains 16 residues. This CDR3 is CASSPISGQGNYGYTF. CDR3 in DNA: TGTGCCAGCTCACCAATTTCCGGACAGGGGAATTATGGCTACACCTTC. The variable domain in full, completed from reference TRBV18 and TRBJ1-2, reads NAGVMQNPRHLVRRRGQEARLRCSPMKGHSHVYWYRQLPEEGLKFMVYLQKENIIDESGMPKERFSAEFPKEGPSILRIQQVVRGDSAAYFCASSPISGQGNYGYTFGSGTRLTVV.

The CDR3 spells CATSAANTGELFF. CDR3 DNA: TGTGCCACCTCAGCGGCGAACACCGGGGAGCTGTTTTTT. The rearrangement joins TRBV2 to TRBJ2-2, with D maybe TRBD2 (5 bases). CDR1 and CDR2 (germline): SNHLY, FYNNEI. This CDR3 spans 13 amino acids. The V gene lost 10 bases and the J gene lost 0 bases, with 9 bases spanning the gap.

Concerning this clone itself: Other DNA sequences in this specimen translate into the identical CDR3. The chain joins TRBV18 to TRBJ1-2; possibly TRBD1 for D (6 bases). The ends were cut back, 0 bases at V and 4 bases at J, with 9 bases in the middle. There are 14 residues in the CDR3. From germline, CDR1 is KGHSH and CDR2 LQKENI. CDR3 in DNA: TGTGCCAGCTCACCACCGGGGGCCCCCTATGGCTACACCTTC. Its translation is CASSPPGAPYGYTF.

This rearrangement joins TRBV21-1 to TRBJ1-1; the DNA was not used to check the table's D call, TRBD1. TRBV21-1 is a pseudogene locus. The CDR3 runs to 17 residues. The CDR3 coding sequence is TGTGCCAGCAGCAAGTTCCCTATTGGGACACATAACACTGAAGCTTTCTTT. Its translation: CASSKFPIGTHNTEAFF.

The chain combines TRBV1 with TRBJ2-5; TRBD1, the D gene given by the table, was not confirmed from the DNA. TRBV1 is classified as a pseudogene. The CDR3 has 11 residues. The CDR3, as DNA: TGCACCATCAGAAGGGGGGAGACCCAGTACTTC. Translated, it gives CTIRRGETQYF.

The sample holds one count of this clone. J is TRBJ1-5 and V is TRBV28; no reliable D call. Trimming removed 6 bases at V and 4 bases at J, with 10 bases between. The CDR3 extends over 13 amino acids. Germline CDR1 and CDR2: MDHEN and SYDVKM. The chain's CDR3 is CASSRRGNQPQHF. The CDR3, as DNA: TGTGCCAGCAGCCGACGGGGAAATCAGCCCCAGCATTTT.

The sample holds one count of this clone. The chain has TRBV5-4 and TRBJ1-5; D gene uncertain. The length of the CDR3 is 17 residues. Germline CDR1 and CDR2: SGHNT and YYREEE (reference sequence). With 4 bases removed from V and 4 bases from J, the gap between germline ends came to 21 bases. The chain's CDR3 is CASSPLEVSRENQPQHF. CDR3 nucleotides: TGTGCCAGCAGCCCATTGGAGGTGTCGCGGGAAAATCAGCCCCAGCATTTT.

This clone was seen only once. This chain links TRBV6-5 with TRBJ2-3; the match to TRBD2 covers 11 bases. Germline V gene lookup returns CDR1 MNHEY and CDR2 SVGAGI. Germline trimming cut 8 bases from V and 9 bases from J; bases unmatched to any gene: 10. CDR3 length: 14 amino acids. CDR3 coding DNA: TGTGCCAGCCAACGGGGGCTAGCGGGGGGAACGCAGTATTTT. Encoded protein: CASQRGLAGGTQYF.

This clone was seen a single time. V gene TRBV5-1 combines with J gene TRBJ1-1; TRBD1 aligns across 11 bases. The CDR3 runs 15 residues. V was pared by 4 bases and J by 8 bases, with 10 bases of the junction left unmatched. The V gene's germline CDR1 is SGHRS and CDR2 YFSETQ. The CDR3 DNA follows: TGCGCCAGCAGCGCTACCGGGACAGGGGGAATAGAAGCTTTCTTT. As protein: CASSATGTGGIEAFF.

The genes are TRBV4-1 and TRBJ2-5; 7 nucleotides agree with TRBD1. V was pared by 0 bases and J by 9 bases, with 10 bases of the junction left unmatched. The germline CDR1 and CDR2 sequences are MGHRA and YSYEKL. The length of the CDR3 is 15 residues. The CDR3 nucleotides are TGCGCCAGCAGCCAAGATCTCGGTTCCCAGGGGGCCCAGTACTTC. Translation gives CASSQDLGSQGAQYF.

As concerns this clone: The same CDR3 arises from other DNA sequences in this sample as well. The V gene is TRBV5-6, the J gene TRBJ1-1, with D perhaps TRBD1 (5 bases). V was trimmed by 3 bases and J by 1 base, leaving 10 bases between them. CDR1 is SGHDT, CDR2 YYEEEE, per germline. The CDR3 has 14 amino acids. The DNA for the CDR3 is TGTGCCAGCAGCTGGGGCGACAGGAACACTGAAGCTTTCTTT. Protein: CASSWGDRNTEAFF.

The chain employs TRBV24-1 and TRBJ1-1; D not certain. Germline V lookup: CDR1 KGHDR, CDR2 SFDVKD. This CDR3 has 13 residues. The germline V and J ends were trimmed by 1 base and 4 bases, with 6 bases remaining between them. The CDR3 is CATSDFRSTEAFF. The CDR3 bases are TGTGCCACCAGTGATTTCCGCAGCACTGAAGCTTTCTTT.

There are a few counts of this clone. J is TRBJ2-5 and V is TRBV7-2; D is unclear. V dropped 5 bases and J dropped 4 bases, with 11 bases sitting between them. The CDR3 totals 13 residues. Germline CDR1 SGHTA, CDR2 FQGNSA. The CDR3 DNA is TGTGCCAGCAGCCCGTGGTCGGGAGAGACCCAGTACTTC. Protein product: CASSPWSGETQYF. The whole variable domain, filled in from reference TRBV7-2 and TRBJ2-5, reads GAGVSQSPSNKVTEKGKDVELRCDPISGHTALYWYRQSLGQGLEFLIYFQGNSAPDKSGLPSDRFSAERTGGSVSTLTIQRTQQEDSAVYLCASSPWSGETQYFGPGTRLLVL.

In this sample, this clone turned up once. The J gene is TRBJ1-6, the V gene TRBV10-2, with a tentative D call TRBD1 (6 bases). Germline CDR1 and CDR2: WSHSY and SAAADI. V was shortened by 10 bases and J by 7 bases, with 23 bases between the two germline ends. The CDR3 consists of 16 residues. This CDR3 reads CATFNREMGWNSPLHF. CDR3 DNA: TGCGCCACCTTCAACAGGGAAATGGGTTGGAATTCACCCCTCCACTTT.

In its sample, this clone was seen a few times. This chain connects TRBV2 to TRBJ2-6, with 8 nucleotides matching TRBD1. Per the germline V gene, CDR1 is SNHLY and CDR2 is FYNNEI. J gave up 0 bases and V 4 bases, and 5 bases lay outside the gene matches. The CDR3 has 17 amino acids. CDR3 sequence reads: CASSGDRTSSGANVLTF. CDR3 coding DNA: TGTGCCAGCAGTGGGGACAGGACCTCCTCTGGGGCCAACGTCCTGACTTTC. The entire variable domain, with the rest obtained from reference TRBV2 and TRBJ2-6, is as follows: EPEVTQTPSHQVTQMGQEVILRCVPISNHLYFYWYRQILGQKVEFLVSFYNNEISEKSEIFDDQFSVERPDGSNFTLKIRSTKLEDSAMYFCASSGDRTSSGANVLTFGAGSRLTVL.

This chain links TRBV20-1 with TRBJ1-2; D possibly corresponds to TRBD1 (5 bases). Germline loops: CDR1 DFQATT, CDR2 SNEGSKA (reference sequence). V gave up 3 bases and J gave up 7 bases, with 12 bases separating them. The CDR3 consists of 12 residues. CDR3 DNA: TGCAGTGCTAGTGCTCAGGGTGGTGGCTACACCTTC. It is translated as CSASAQGGGYTF.

This clone was seen a single time. The chain employs TRBV7-8 and TRBJ1-2; TRBD1 is a possible D gene (5 bases). This CDR3 has 15 amino acids. Per germline, CDR1 SGHVS and CDR2 FQNEAQ. Trimming shortened V by 3 bases and J by 4 bases, and 15 bases separated the two germline ends. The CDR3: CASSLSGGLSYGYTF. In nucleotides, the CDR3 is TGTGCCAGCAGCTTGTCCGGGGGGTTAAGCTATGGCTACACCTTC. Supplemented by reference TRBV7-8 and TRBJ1-2, the full variable domain reads GAGVSQSPRYKVAKRGQDVALRCDPISGHVSLFWYQQALGQGPEFLTYFQNEAQLDKSGLPSDRFFAERPEGSVSTLKIQRTQQEDSAVYLCASSLSGGLSYGYTFGSGTRLTVV.

The CDR3, as DNA: TGTGCCTGGAGTGCGGGGAGGACAGGGGTGTACAATCAGCCCCAGCATTTT. This encodes CAWSAGRTGVYNQPQHF. The chain uses TRBV30 and TRBJ1-5, with 9 nucleotides matching TRBD1. The CDR3 extends over 17 amino acids. With V trimmed by 1 base and J by 3 bases, 10 bases remained unmatched. The germline CDR1 and CDR2 sequences are GTSNPN and SVGIG (reference sequence).

The genes are TRBV7-9 and TRBJ2-4; 9 positions agree with TRBD2. With 3 bases clipped from V and 5 bases from J, the junction kept 8 bases outside the gene matches. This CDR3 comprises 16 residues. The germline V gene encodes CDR1 SEHNR and CDR2 FQNEAQ (reference sequence). CDR3 bases: TGTGCCAGCAGCTTTGGGACTAGCAGCAGGGAAAACATTCAGTACTTC. Residues: CASSFGTSSRENIQYF.